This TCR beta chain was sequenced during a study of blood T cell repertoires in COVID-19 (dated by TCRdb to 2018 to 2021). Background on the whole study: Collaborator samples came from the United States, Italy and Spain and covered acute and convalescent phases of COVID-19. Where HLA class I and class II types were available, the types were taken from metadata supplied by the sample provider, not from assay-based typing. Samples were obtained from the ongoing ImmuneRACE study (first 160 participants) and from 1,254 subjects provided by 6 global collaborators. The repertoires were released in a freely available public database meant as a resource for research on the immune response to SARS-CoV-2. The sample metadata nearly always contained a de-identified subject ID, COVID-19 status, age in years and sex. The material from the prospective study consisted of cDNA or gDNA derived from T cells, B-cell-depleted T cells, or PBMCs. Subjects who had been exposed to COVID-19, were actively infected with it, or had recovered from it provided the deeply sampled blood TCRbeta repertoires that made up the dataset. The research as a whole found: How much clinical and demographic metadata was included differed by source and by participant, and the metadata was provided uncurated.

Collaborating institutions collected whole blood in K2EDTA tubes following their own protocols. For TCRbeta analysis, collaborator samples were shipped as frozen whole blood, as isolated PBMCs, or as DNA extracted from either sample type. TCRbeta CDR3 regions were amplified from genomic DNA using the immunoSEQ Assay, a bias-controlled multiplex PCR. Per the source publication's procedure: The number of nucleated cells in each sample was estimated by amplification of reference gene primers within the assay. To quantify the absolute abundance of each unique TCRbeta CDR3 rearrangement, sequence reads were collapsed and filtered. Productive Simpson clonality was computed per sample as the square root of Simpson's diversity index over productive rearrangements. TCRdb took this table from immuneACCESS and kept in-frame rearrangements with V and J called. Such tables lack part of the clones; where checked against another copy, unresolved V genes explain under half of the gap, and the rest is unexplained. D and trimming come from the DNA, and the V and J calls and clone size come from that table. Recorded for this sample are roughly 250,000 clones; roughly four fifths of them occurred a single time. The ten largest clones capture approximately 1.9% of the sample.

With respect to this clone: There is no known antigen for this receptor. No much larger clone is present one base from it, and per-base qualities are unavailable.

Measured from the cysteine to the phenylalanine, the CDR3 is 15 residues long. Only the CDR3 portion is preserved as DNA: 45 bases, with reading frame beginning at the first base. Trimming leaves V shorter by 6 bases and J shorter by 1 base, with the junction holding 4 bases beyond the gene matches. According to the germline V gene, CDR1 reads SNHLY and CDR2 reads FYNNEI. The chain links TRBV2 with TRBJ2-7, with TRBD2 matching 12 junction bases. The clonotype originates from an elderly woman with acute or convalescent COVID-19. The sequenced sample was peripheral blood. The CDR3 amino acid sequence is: CASSGLAGLSYEQYF. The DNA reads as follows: TGTGCCAGCAGCGGACTAGCGGGGCTATCCTACGAGCAGTACTTC.